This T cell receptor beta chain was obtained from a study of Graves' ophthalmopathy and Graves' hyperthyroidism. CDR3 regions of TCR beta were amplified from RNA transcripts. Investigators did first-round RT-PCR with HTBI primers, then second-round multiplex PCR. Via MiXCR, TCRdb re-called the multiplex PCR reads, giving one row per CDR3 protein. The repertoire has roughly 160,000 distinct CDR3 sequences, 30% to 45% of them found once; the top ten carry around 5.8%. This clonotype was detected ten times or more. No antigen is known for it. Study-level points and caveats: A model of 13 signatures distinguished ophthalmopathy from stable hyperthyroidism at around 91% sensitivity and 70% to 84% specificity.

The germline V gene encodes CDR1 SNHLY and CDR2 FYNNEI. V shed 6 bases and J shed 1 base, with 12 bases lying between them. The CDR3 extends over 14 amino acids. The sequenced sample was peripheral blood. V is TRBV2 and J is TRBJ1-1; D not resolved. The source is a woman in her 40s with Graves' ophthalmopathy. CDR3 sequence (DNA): TGTGCCAGCAGGGTTGGCAGCTCGAACACTGAAGCTTTCTTT. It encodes CASRVGSSNTEAFF.